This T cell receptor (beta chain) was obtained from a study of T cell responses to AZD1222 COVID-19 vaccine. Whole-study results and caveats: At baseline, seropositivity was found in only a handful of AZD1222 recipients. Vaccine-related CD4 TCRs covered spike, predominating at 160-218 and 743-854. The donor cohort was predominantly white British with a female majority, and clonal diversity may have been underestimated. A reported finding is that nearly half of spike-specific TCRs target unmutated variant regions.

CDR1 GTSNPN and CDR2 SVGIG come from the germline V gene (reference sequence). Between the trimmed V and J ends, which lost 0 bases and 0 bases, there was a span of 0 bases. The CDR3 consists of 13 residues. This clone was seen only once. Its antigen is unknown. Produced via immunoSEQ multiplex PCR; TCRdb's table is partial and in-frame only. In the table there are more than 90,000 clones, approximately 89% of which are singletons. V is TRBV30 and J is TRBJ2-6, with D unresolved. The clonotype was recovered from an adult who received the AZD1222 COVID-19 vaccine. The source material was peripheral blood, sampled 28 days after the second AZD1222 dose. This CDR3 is CAWSVSGANVLTF. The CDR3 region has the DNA TGTGCCTGGAGTGTCTCTGGGGCCAACGTCCTGACTTTC.